One sample yielded the 19 T cell receptor beta chains listed below, sequenced in a study of T cells in Graves' hyperthyroidism and ophthalmopathy. What was amplified from RNA transcripts were TCR beta CDR3 regions. Using the HTBI primer set, a first-round RT-PCR was run on the TCR CDR3. TCRdb called the multiplex PCR reads again in MiXCR, with one record for every CDR3 protein. Of a few hundred thousand distinct CDR3 sequences in the sample, 40% to 50% were seen once. What was sequenced was peripheral blood or thyroid tissue (not recorded which). The receptors derive from an adult woman with Graves' disease, either hyperthyroidism or ophthalmopathy (not recorded which).

The chain employs TRBV29-1 and TRBJ1-1; D remains unclear. The CDR3 runs 14 residues. V lost 6 bases and J lost 4, with 18 bases in between. Germline loops: CDR1 SQVTM, CDR2 ANQGSEA. CDR3 DNA sequence: TGCAGCGTCCTAGCGGGCACAGTGAGCACTGAAGCTTTCTTT. Translation gives CSVLAGTVSTEAFF. Together with reference TRBV29-1 and TRBJ1-1, the CDR3 gives the full variable domain: SAVISQKPSRDICQRGTSLTIQCQVDSQVTMMFWYRQQPGQSLTLIATANQGSEATYESGFVIDKFPISRPNLTFSTLTVSNMSPEDSSIYLCSVLAGTVSTEAFFGQGTRLTVV.

The J gene is TRBJ2-5, the V gene TRBV11-2; 8 bases are a match to TRBD2. The CDR3 is 15 residues long. Germline CDR1 and CDR2: SGHAT and FQNNGV. V shed 5 bases, J shed 5 bases, and the junction held 10 bases outside the gene matches. The CDR3 here is CASSPLFSGVETQYF. In nucleotides, the CDR3 is TGTGCCAGCAGCCCCCTGTTTAGCGGGGTGGAGACCCAGTACTTC.

The chain uses TRBV7-2 and TRBJ2-2; a possible D gene is TRBD2 (5 bases). V lost 3 bases, J lost 7 bases, and 12 bases lay in between. From germline, CDR1 is SGHTA and CDR2 FQGNSA. The CDR3 runs 14 residues. CDR3 protein: CASSFRAGGGELFF. The DNA for the CDR3 is TGTGCCAGCAGCTTTCGGGCGGGCGGCGGGGAGCTGTTTTTT. The full variable domain, completed using reference TRBV7-2 and TRBJ2-2, is GAGVSQSPSNKVTEKGKDVELRCDPISGHTALYWYRQSLGQGLEFLIYFQGNSAPDKSGLPSDRFSAERTGGSVSTLTIQRTQQEDSAVYLCASSFRAGGGELFFGEGSRLTVL.

The DNA for the CDR3 is TGTGCCAGTAGACCACAGGGGGCGATTGGCTACACCTTC. It yields the protein CASRPQGAIGYTF. The V call is TRBV19, the J call TRBJ1-2; TRBD1 agrees at 9 bases. The CDR3 extends over 13 amino acids. CDR1 and CDR2 (germline): LNHDA, SQIVND (reference sequence). V gave up 6 bases and J gave up 7 bases; unmatched junction bases: 6.

This chain connects TRBV19 to TRBJ2-2; D perhaps matches TRBD1 (6 bases). V was trimmed by 7 bases and J by 5 bases, leaving 11 bases between them. CDR3 length: 13 residues. In germline, CDR1 is LNHDA, CDR2 SQIVND (reference sequence). The CDR3 region is CASNRVGTGELFF. Written as DNA, the CDR3 is TGTGCCAGTAACAGGGTAGGGACCGGGGAGCTGTTTTTT.

This clonotype was counted only a few times. The V call is TRBV24-1, the J call TRBJ2-2, with 8 positions matching TRBD1. With V trimmed by 4 bases and J by 5 bases, 8 bases remained unmatched. The CDR3 has 16 amino acids. Germline V gene lookup returns CDR1 KGHDR and CDR2 SFDVKD. The CDR3 sequence is CATSDPGQGDTGELFF. CDR3 nucleotide sequence: TGTGCCACCAGTGACCCTGGACAGGGTGATACCGGGGAGCTGTTTTTT.

In regard to this clonotype: At one of its ends the junction is not consistent with the germline gene, which may arise from a read error. The chain has TRBV15 and TRBJ2-5; 7 bases match TRBD2. This CDR3 is 14 amino acids long. Germline CDR1 reads LNHNV; CDR2 reads YYDKDF (reference sequence). CDR3 nucleotide sequence: TGTGCCAGCAGCTTGACTAGCCTGCAAGAGACCCAGTACTTC. Translating gives CASSLTSLQETQYF.

The chain carries TRBV7-9 and TRBJ2-5; 8 bases match TRBD2. Germline values: CDR1 SEHNR, CDR2 FQNEAQ (reference sequence). Trimming at V came to 0 bases and at J to 4 bases, leaving 1 base not matched to a gene. The CDR3 contains 14 residues. This chain's CDR3 is CASSLASGRETQYF. CDR3 DNA: TGTGCCAGCAGCTTAGCCAGCGGGAGAGAGACCCAGTACTTC.

The V and J genes are TRBV9 and TRBJ2-5, with 8 bases aligning to TRBD1. J gave up 4 bases and V 0 bases, and 8 bases lay outside the gene matches. Germline CDR1 and CDR2: SGDLS and YYNGEE. This CDR3 is 16 amino acids long. This CDR3 is CASSVGGQGAAETQYF. In nucleotides, the CDR3 is TGTGCCAGCAGCGTAGGAGGCCAGGGGGCGGCAGAGACCCAGTACTTC.

This clonotype was counted at least ten times. The V and J genes are TRBV6-5 and TRBJ1-2, with 8 bases that match TRBD1. The CDR3 length is 15 residues. Germline assignment: CDR1 MNHEY and CDR2 SVGAGI. V gave up 4 bases and J gave up 2 bases; unmatched junction bases: 6. The CDR3, as DNA: TGTGCCAGCAGTTCTTGGACAGGGAAGAACTATGGCTACACCTTC. It encodes CASSSWTGKNYGYTF.

This chain uses TRBV7-6 with TRBJ2-5; TRBD2 might be the D (6 bases). Trimming stripped 5 bases from V and 5 bases from J, with 21 bases between. The CDR3 contains 16 residues. The germline V gene encodes CDR1 SGHVS and CDR2 FNYEAQ. CDR3 sequence (DNA): TGTGCCAGCAGCATAACCTCCCTGGGAGGTGGGGAGACCCAGTACTTC. Encoded protein: CASSITSLGGGETQYF.

V gene TRBV5-8 combines with J gene TRBJ2-2; possible D gene TRBD1, 6 bases. Trimming shortened V by 0 bases and J by 0 bases, and 9 bases separated the two germline ends. CDR3 length equals 16 residues. Germline V lookup: CDR1 SGHTS, CDR2 YDEGEE. The CDR3 sequence: CASSLEQGTNTGELFF. The CDR3, as DNA: TGTGCCAGCAGCTTGGAACAGGGTACGAACACCGGGGAGCTGTTTTTT.

This clonotype was seen once. The gene calls are TRBV10-3 and TRBJ1-5; 8 bases align to TRBD1. Germline V gene sequence: CDR1 ENHRY, CDR2 SYGVKD. The CDR3 consists of 15 residues. The trim removed 2 bases at V and 7 bases at J, leaving 7 bases unmatched. The DNA for the CDR3 is TGTGCCATCAGTGAGCTCGGACAGGGTCACCAGCCCCAGCATTTT. Translation: CAISELGQGHQPQHF.

The chain links TRBV9 to TRBJ2-1, with TRBD1 matching over 7 bases. The CDR3 is made up of 14 amino acids. CDR1 and CDR2 (germline): SGDLS, YYNGEE. V was pared by 3 bases and J by 4 bases, with 4 bases of the junction left unmatched. CDR3 bases: TGTGCCAGCAGCGCCGGGACAGTTTACAATGAGCAGTTCTTC. Translation: CASSAGTVYNEQFF.

This clonotype occurred many times. The chain is built from TRBV19 and TRBJ2-7, with D possibly being TRBD1 (5 bases). Germline V gives CDR1 LNHDA, CDR2 SQIVND (reference sequence). The CDR3 has 13 amino acids. Trimming stripped 9 bases from V and 3 bases from J, with 15 bases between. CDR3 DNA sequence: TGTGCCAGCCCTCCAGGGCCGATCTACGAGCAGTACTTC. As protein: CASPPGPIYEQYF.

This clonotype was recorded at least ten times. The chain recombines TRBV19 with TRBJ1-5; no reliable D call. Germline CDR1 LNHDA, CDR2 SQIVND (reference sequence). The CDR3 extends over 16 amino acids. The V end lost 3 bases, the J end lost 5 bases, and 17 bases lay between the germline ends. Here the CDR3 reads CASSMLRSLGDQPQHF. The CDR3 DNA sequence: TGTGCCAGTAGTATGCTCAGGTCCCTTGGAGATCAGCCCCAGCATTTT.

In its sample, this clonotype was seen a few times. The chain is built from TRBV7-9 and TRBJ2-7; possible D gene TRBD2, 5 bases. The CDR3 totals 15 residues. Germline V lookup: CDR1 SEHNR, CDR2 FQNEAQ (reference sequence). Trimming left V 5 bases short and J 3 bases short, with 17 bases between. The CDR3 DNA is TGTGCCAGCAGCCTTCCCCCGGAGCGGAGCTACGAGCAGTACTTC. Its translation: CASSLPPERSYEQYF.

This clonotype was found many times. The J gene is TRBJ1-2, the V gene TRBV15; tentative D call: TRBD1 (6 bases). The CDR3 runs to 14 residues. The V gene lost 0 bases and the J gene lost 8 bases, with 13 bases spanning the gap. From germline, CDR1 is LNHNV and CDR2 YYDKDF (reference sequence). The CDR3 sequence: CATSRDPQGGGYTF. In DNA, the CDR3 is TGTGCCACCAGCAGAGACCCACAGGGTGGAGGCTACACCTTC.

The genes are TRBV10-3 and TRBJ2-7; D tentatively reads TRBD1 or TRBD2 (6 bases each). The germline V gene encodes CDR1 ENHRY and CDR2 SYGVKD. Deletions cut 5 bases from V and 7 bases from J, with 15 bases between. This CDR3 is 13 amino acids long. CDR3 coding DNA: TGTGCCATCAGTAACGGGGGCTTGGGTGAGCAGTACTTC. This codes for CAISNGGLGEQYF.